These 31 T cell receptor beta chains share one sample of origin, sequenced in a study of blood T cell repertoires in COVID-19. Method: immunoSEQ multiplex PCR; TCRdb's copy keeps in-frame clones and lacks some. The sample lists around 380,000 clones; about 89% were seen once. Material for sequencing was PBMCs or T cells enriched from blood (not recorded which). These TCRs come from a man aged 25 to 45 who had recovered from COVID-19.

The rearrangement links TRBV25-1 to TRBJ1-2; no reliable D call. CDR3 length equals 11 residues. Germline values: CDR1 MGHDK, CDR2 SYGVNS. V gave up 5 bases and J gave up 4 bases, with 5 bases separating them. In nucleotides, the CDR3 is TGTGCCAGCAGTTACACCTATGGCTACACCTTC. This gives the protein CASSYTYGYTF.

The chain links TRBV5-6 to TRBJ1-6, with a tentative D call TRBD1 (5 bases). Germline CDR1 SGHDT, CDR2 YYEEEE. This CDR3 is built from 16 residues. The ends were cut back, 4 bases at V and 14 bases at J, with 25 bases in the middle. CDR3 sequence: CASSPGPRQGPLSLHF. The CDR3 nucleotides read TGTGCCAGCAGCCCAGGTCCCCGGCAGGGTCCTTTGTCCCTCCACTTT.

The chain recombines TRBV5-1 with TRBJ1-5, with D hard to call. This CDR3 has 14 amino acids. Trimming removed 0 bases at V and 6 bases at J, with 10 bases between. Germline V gene lookup returns CDR1 SGHRS and CDR2 YFSETQ. In DNA form, the CDR3 reads TGCGCCAGCAGCTTGGCCGGAGGCGTTCAGCCCCAGCATTTT. Protein sequence: CASSLAGGVQPQHF.

This chain joins TRBV5-5 and TRBJ1-2; D perhaps matches TRBD1 (6 bases). Germline CDR1 SGHKS, CDR2 YYEKEE (reference sequence). This CDR3 comprises 15 residues. With 4 bases removed from V and 2 bases from J, the gap between germline ends came to 15 bases. The DNA for the CDR3 is TGTGCCAGCAGCCCTCGGGGGGGCTCCAACTATGGCTACACCTTC. Amino acid sequence: CASSPRGGSNYGYTF.

The chain recombines TRBV30 with TRBJ1-5; D unresolved. Trimming removed 3 bases at V and 5 bases at J, with 17 bases between. The germline gives CDR1 GTSNPN, CDR2 SVGIG (reference sequence). CDR3 length: 15 residues. The chain's CDR3 is CAWRTNAGLDQPQHF. For the CDR3, the DNA is TGTGCCTGGAGGACCAATGCAGGACTGGATCAGCCCCAGCATTTT. The full variable domain, completed using reference TRBV30 and TRBJ1-5, is SQTIHQWPATLVQPVGSPLSLECTVEGTSNPNLYWYRQAAGRGLQLLFYSVGIGQISSEVPQNLSASRPQDRQFILSSKKLLLSDSGFYLCAWRTNAGLDQPQHFGDGTRLSIL.

The chain has TRBV5-1 and TRBJ2-3; no reliable D call. The CDR3 sequence is 11 residues long. V was clipped by 4 bases and J by 4 bases, with 4 bases between them. The germline gives CDR1 SGHRS, CDR2 YFSETQ. The CDR3: CASSPSDTQYF. The CDR3 DNA reads as TGCGCCAGCAGCCCGTCAGATACGCAGTATTTT.

The chain couples TRBV3-1 (or the pseudogene TRBV3-2) to TRBJ2-3; 9 bases align to TRBD2. Germline loops: CDR1 LGHDT, CDR2 YNNKEL (reference sequence). This CDR3 comprises 16 residues. After removal of 2 bases from V and 7 bases from J, the junction contained 10 bases not matched to a gene. The CDR3 region is CASSQSSSGVWNTQYF. The CDR3, as DNA: TGTGCCAGCAGCCAATCGTCTAGCGGGGTCTGGAATACGCAGTATTTT.

The V gene is TRBV30, the J gene TRBJ2-4; 8 nucleotides align to TRBD1. This CDR3 is 13 amino acids long. In germline, CDR1 is GTSNPN, CDR2 SVGIG (reference sequence). Trimming cost V 1 base and J 6 bases; bases outside gene matches: 2. Written as DNA, the CDR3 is TGTGCCTGGAGTGACGACAGGGGAAACATTCAGTACTTC. It yields the protein CAWSDDRGNIQYF.

Note on this clone: This sample also contains other DNA sequences that code for the same CDR3. This chain connects TRBV4-2 to TRBJ2-1, with 9 bases lining up with TRBD2. After removal of 4 bases from V and 4 bases from J, the junction contained 2 bases not matched to a gene. The CDR3 contains 14 residues. Germline values: CDR1 LGHNA, CDR2 YNFKEQ. The CDR3 nucleotides read TGTGCCAGCAGCCGCGGGGGGGGATACAATGAGCAGTTCTTC. This gives the protein CASSRGGGYNEQFF.

V usage is TRBV5-1 and J usage is TRBJ1-1, with D possibly matching TRBD1 (6 bases). The germline V gene has CDR1 SGHRS and CDR2 YFSETQ. This CDR3 spans 17 amino acids. Trimming took 7 bases from V and 3 from J, leaving 25 bases between them. CDR3 nucleotide sequence: TGCGCCAGCCATCCTTTCCGGGACAACCGTACAGACACTGAAGCTTTCTTT. This gives the protein CASHPFRDNRTDTEAFF.

The V and J genes are TRBV30 and TRBJ1-2; a weak D match, TRBD1 (5 bases). Germline CDR1 reads GTSNPN; CDR2 reads SVGIG (reference sequence). Trimming left V 4 bases short and J 7 bases short, with 10 bases between. This CDR3 has 11 amino acids. CDR3 in DNA: TGTGCCTGGACCCGGGGGGGTGGCTACACCTTC. Protein product: CAWTRGGGYTF.

This CDR3 is CASSVAPGGTYGYTF. The DNA for the CDR3 is TGTGCCAGCAGCGTAGCTCCAGGGGGGACCTATGGCTACACCTTC. The chain employs TRBV9 and TRBJ1-2; the match to TRBD1 covers 7 bases. The CDR3 length is 15 residues. J lost 4 bases, V lost 0 bases, and 6 bases had no gene match. The germline V gene has CDR1 SGDLS and CDR2 YYNGEE.

CDR3: CASSYSRRQPYGYTF. The CDR3 bases are TGTGCCAGCAGTTACTCTCGGCGACAGCCTTATGGCTACACCTTC. The chain carries TRBV6-5 and TRBJ1-2; maybe TRBD1 (5 bases). The V gene's germline CDR1 is MNHEY and CDR2 SVGAGI. The CDR3 sequence is 15 residues long. Between the trimmed V and J ends, which lost 0 bases and 5 bases, there was a span of 13 bases.

The chain uses TRBV11-2 and TRBJ2-7; a weak D match, TRBD2 (6 bases). V gave up 8 bases and J gave up 7 bases, with 15 bases separating them. There are 12 residues in the CDR3. CDR1 SGHAT and CDR2 FQNNGV come from the germline V gene. The CDR3 bases are TGTGCCAGCTACGGACCGCGGGGTGAGCAGTACTTC. It specifies CASYGPRGEQYF.

This rearrangement joins TRBV29-1 to TRBJ1-1; a possible D gene is TRBD1 (6 bases). CDR3 length: 12 residues. Looked up from germline, CDR1 is SQVTM and CDR2 is ANQGSEA. V was shortened by 3 bases and J by 4 bases, with 9 bases between the two germline ends. CDR3 sequence: CSVDRGSTEAFF. The DNA for the CDR3 is TGCAGCGTTGATAGGGGGAGCACTGAAGCTTTCTTT. The entire variable domain, with the rest obtained from reference TRBV29-1 and TRBJ1-1, is as follows: SAVISQKPSRDICQRGTSLTIQCQVDSQVTMMFWYRQQPGQSLTLIATANQGSEATYESGFVIDKFPISRPNLTFSTLTVSNMSPEDSSIYLCSVDRGSTEAFFGQGTRLTVV.

The chain is built from TRBV6-6 and TRBJ1-5; 7 bases line up with TRBD1. From germline, CDR1 is MNHNY and CDR2 SVGAGI (reference sequence). The V and J ends lost 7 bases and 7 bases, in that order; junction bases with no gene match: 10. The CDR3 is 14 amino acids. This CDR3 reads CASTLEGARQPQHF. The CDR3 DNA is TGTGCCAGCACCCTCGAGGGGGCCCGCCAGCCCCAGCATTTT.

The V and J genes are TRBV15 and TRBJ2-3; D is unresolved. The CDR3 length is 18 residues. V shed 0 bases and J shed 2 bases, with 18 bases lying between them. Germline V lookup: CDR1 LNHNV, CDR2 YYDKDF (reference sequence). The CDR3 loop reads CATSREMRIPLITDTQYF. CDR3 in DNA: TGTGCCACCAGCAGAGAGATGAGGATACCCCTAATCACAGATACGCAGTATTTT.

V is TRBV19 and J is TRBJ1-5; the D is unclear. CDR3 length equals 16 residues. With 5 bases removed from V and 3 bases from J, the gap between germline ends came to 17 bases. The V gene's germline CDR1 is LNHDA and CDR2 SQIVND (reference sequence). The CDR3 sequence: CASSPSRTDLNQPQHF. The CDR3 nucleotides read TGTGCCAGTAGTCCTTCCAGGACTGACCTCAATCAGCCCCAGCATTTT.

The CDR3 region is CASSLSQGAGTGELFF. As DNA, the CDR3 is TGCGCCAGCAGCCTATCACAGGGGGCGGGGACCGGGGAGCTGTTTTTT. V is TRBV5-1 and J is TRBJ2-2; 9 bases are a match to TRBD1. Germline values: CDR1 SGHRS, CDR2 YFSETQ. The CDR3 totals 16 residues. Trimming at V came to 4 bases and at J to 5 bases, leaving 9 bases not matched to a gene.

The chain links TRBV4-1 to TRBJ2-1; TRBD2 matches at 14 bases. The germline CDR1 and CDR2 sequences are MGHRA and YSYEKL. CDR3 length: 19 residues. J was trimmed by 4 bases and V by 2 bases; bases with no gene match: 10. The CDR3 here is CASSQTVGTSGGAYNEQFF. The CDR3 DNA sequence: TGCGCCAGCAGCCAAACGGTTGGGACTAGCGGGGGTGCTTACAATGAGCAGTTCTTC.

This chain links TRBV19 with TRBJ2-1, with 10 bases aligning to TRBD2. Per germline, CDR1 LNHDA and CDR2 SQIVND (reference sequence). V was clipped by 1 base and J by 12 bases; unmatched bases: 9. There are 15 residues in the CDR3. CDR3 sequence reads: CASSIVPSRLAGQFF. The CDR3 region has the DNA TGTGCCAGTAGTATAGTCCCGTCGCGACTAGCGGGGCAGTTCTTC.

About this clone: The junction and the germline gene differ at one end; a read error may be behind it. The rearrangement uses TRBV7-7 and TRBJ2-2; D gene unclear. The CDR3 sequence is 15 residues long. CDR1 is SSHAT and CDR2 is FNYEAQ in the germline V gene (reference sequence). The CDR3 DNA follows: TGTGCTAGCAGCTTAGGTACCTTCGGCACCGGGGAGCTGTTTTTT. This encodes CASSLGTFGTGELFF.

The DNA for the CDR3 is TGTGCTAGTGATGAACAGGGGGATACGCAGTATTTT. Residues: CASDEQGDTQYF. V usage is TRBV12-5 and J usage is TRBJ2-3, with 7 bases fitting TRBD1. Germline V gives CDR1 LGHNT, CDR2 FRNRAP. The CDR3 has 12 residues. The V segment lost 7 bases and the J segment 6 bases; nucleotides outside the gene matches: 4.

V and J are TRBV19 and TRBJ2-2; no clear D gene. Trimming took 10 bases from V and 0 from J, leaving 9 bases between them. Germline V gives CDR1 LNHDA, CDR2 SQIVND (reference sequence). The CDR3 is 13 residues long. CDR3 protein: CATPEPNTGELFF. The CDR3 DNA is TGTGCCACCCCAGAACCGAACACCGGGGAGCTGTTTTTT. The full variable domain, with the rest looked up from reference TRBV19 and TRBJ2-2, is DGGITQSPKYLFRKEGQNVTLSCEQNLNHDAMYWYRQDPGQGLRLIYYSQIVNDFQKGDIAEGYSVSREKKESFPLTVTSAQKNPTAFYLCATPEPNTGELFFGEGSRLTVL.

This chain joins TRBV7-9 and TRBJ1-1, with TRBD1 as a possible D gene (6 bases). V lost 9 bases, J lost 4 bases, and 18 bases lay in between. The germline V gene encodes CDR1 SEHNR and CDR2 FQNEAQ (reference sequence). This CDR3 has 14 residues. Here the CDR3 DNA reads TGTGCCAGTAACGACGGGGGGCTTGTCACTGAAGCTTTCTTT. Its translation: CASNDGGLVTEAFF.

The CDR3 sequence is CASRAAGRGEQYF. The CDR3 nucleotides are TGTGCCAGCAGAGCGGCAGGCCGTGGCGAGCAGTACTTC. The chain uses TRBV6-5 and TRBJ2-7; D is perhaps TRBD2 (5 bases). Trimming pared 6 bases from V and 6 bases from J, leaving 15 bases between. The CDR3 is made up of 13 amino acids. Looked up from germline, CDR1 is MNHEY and CDR2 is SVGAGI.

The gene calls are TRBV5-6 and TRBJ2-3; 14 positions match TRBD2. The ends lost 4 bases at V and 0 bases at J; junction bases unmatched: 7. CDR1 and CDR2 (germline): SGHDT, YYEEEE. The CDR3 loop spans 18 amino acids. In DNA form, the CDR3 reads TGTGCCAGCAGCAGAACAAGGACTAGCGGGGGGAGCACAGATACGCAGTATTTT. Translating it yields CASSRTRTSGGSTDTQYF.

This clone showed up just a few times. The V and J genes are TRBV7-2 and TRBJ1-3; tentative D call: TRBD1 (6 bases). Deletions cut 1 base from V and 4 bases from J, with 14 bases between. Germline V gene lookup returns CDR1 SGHTA and CDR2 FQGNSA. The CDR3 extends over 16 amino acids. Here the CDR3 DNA reads TGTGCCAGCAGCTTAGTGGTCAGGGGTCCCGGAAACACCATATATTTT. This translates into CASSLVVRGPGNTIYF.

V gene TRBV5-1 combines with J gene TRBJ2-1, with D possibly matching TRBD1 (6 bases). The CDR3 loop spans 19 amino acids. Germline assignment: CDR1 SGHRS and CDR2 YFSETQ. Trimming removed 2 bases from V and 3 bases from J, with 24 bases in between. Here the CDR3 DNA reads TGCGCCAGCAGCTTAACCCCAAAAACAGGGACAATAATCTACAATGAGCAGTTCTTC. It encodes CASSLTPKTGTIIYNEQFF.

The gene calls are TRBV19 and TRBJ1-5, with 7 bases lining up with TRBD1. There are 13 residues in the CDR3. The V segment lost 10 bases and the J segment 7 bases; nucleotides outside the gene matches: 10. Germline V gene data show CDR1 as LNHDA and CDR2 as SQIVND (reference sequence). As DNA, the CDR3 is TGTGCCACCGCGACAGGGAGAGAACAGCCCCAGCATTTT. It specifies CATATGREQPQHF.

In its sample, this clone was seen a few times. This chain joins TRBV2 and TRBJ1-6; a weak D match, TRBD1 (5 bases). Trimming left V 11 bases short and J 8 bases short, with 22 bases between. Per the germline V gene, CDR1 is SNHLY and CDR2 is FYNNEI. The CDR3 loop spans 15 amino acids. CDR3 protein: CASWSRATFDSPLHF. The CDR3 DNA reads as TGTGCCTCCTGGTCCAGGGCCACTTTTGATTCACCCCTCCACTTT.